This TCR beta chain was found in a study of control samples from healthy donors and cancer patients. The data were produced by immunoSEQ multiplex PCR, yet TCRdb's version contains in-frame clones alone and is incomplete. The data contain 400,000 to 500,000 clones, 80% to 95% of them seen just once; the ten biggest clones take up more than 6%. The specimen sequenced was PBMCs. The receptor was isolated from a man aged 40-49 years with head and neck cancer.

CDR3 sequence reads: CASSIPGTDTQYF. CDR3 DNA: TGCGCCAGCAGTATCCCAGGCACAGATACGCAGTATTTT. The chain carries TRBV5-1 and TRBJ2-3, with D uncertain. V dropped 5 bases and J dropped 1 base, with 8 bases sitting between them. Germline CDR1 reads SGHRS; CDR2 reads YFSETQ. This CDR3 has 13 amino acids.